This T cell receptor beta chain is drawn from a study of T-cell reconstitution after alpha-beta-depleted transplantation in children. Unique molecular identifiers were used to barcode this TCRbeta library. A single record per CDR3 protein comes from TCRdb applying MiXCR to the PCR reads. Of about 200,000 distinct CDR3 sequences in the sample, approximately 6.9% were seen once. This clonotype has at least ten counts. The receptor was derived from a boy aged 2 to 9 with acute lymphoblastic leukemia, due to receive a stem cell transplant. The sequencing used PBMCs, collected before TCRalphabeta/CD19-depleted stem cell transplant.

This CDR3 reads CASSIGQGAYEQYF. CDR3 in DNA: TGTGCCAGCAGCATCGGACAGGGTGCCTACGAGCAGTACTTC. The chain has TRBV11-2 and TRBJ2-7; 8 nucleotides align to TRBD1. This CDR3 has 14 residues. Germline-derived CDR1 and CDR2 are SGHAT and FQNNGV. V shed 5 bases and J 2 bases; nucleotides not matched to a gene: 5.